This T cell receptor beta chain was retrieved from a study of blood T cell repertoires in COVID-19. Study-wide context: PBMCs, B-cell-depleted T cells, or T cells were the source of the cDNA or gDNA that made up the material.

As originally analysed: By means of reference gene primer amplification, nucleated cell counts were estimated. Libraries were prepared by immunoSEQ multiplex PCR; TCRdb keeps only in-frame clonotypes and omits some of them. The D gene and trimming were derived from the DNA, and the V and J assignments and clone size from that table. Of roughly 240,000 clones listed, around 88% are singletons. The participants were between roughly 18 and 89 years old and came from about two dozen US areas. The sequenced material came from PBMCs or T cells enriched from blood (not recorded which). The source of this sequence is a woman aged 40 to 50 with acute COVID-19.

The CDR3 sequence: CASSLGSVTYNEQFF. In nucleotides, the CDR3 is TGTGCCAGCAGCTTGGGTTCAGTCACCTACAATGAGCAGTTCTTC. The rearrangement joins TRBV5-8 to TRBJ2-1; no reliable D call. The CDR3 runs 15 residues. Germline loops: CDR1 SGHTS, CDR2 YDEGEE. V was shortened by 0 bases and J by 2 bases, with 9 bases between the two germline ends. Full variable domain (outside the CDR3, taken from reference TRBV5-8 and TRBJ2-1): EAGVTQSPTHLIKTRGQQATLRCSPISGHTSVYWYQQALGLGLQFLLWYDEGEERNRGNFPPRFSGRQFPNYSSELNVNALELEDSALYLCASSLGSVTYNEQFFGPGTRLTVL.